What follows is one T cell receptor (beta chain) and its context. These data belong to a study of blood T cell repertoires in COVID-19. On the study more broadly: Italy, Spain and the United States were the sources of the convalescent and acute COVID-19 samples. Sample material is recorded as cDNA or gDNA derived from T cells, B-cell-depleted T cells, or PBMCs.

Methods used by the authors: Counts of nucleated cells, estimated from reference gene primer amplification, were obtained. Clones were read by immunoSEQ multiplex PCR, and TCRdb kept only the in-frame ones, dropping some. The DNA was the basis for D and trimming; V, J and clone size are from that table. The data hold under 55,000 clones, with roughly 80% observed a single time. The CDR3 loop spans 14 amino acids. Trimming took 7 bases from V and 4 from J; bases not matched to a gene: 7. Germline CDR1 reads SNHLY; CDR2 reads FYNNEI. The TCR sequence derives from a man aged 50 to 59 with acute or convalescent COVID-19. Sequencing was carried out using peripheral blood. This rearrangement joins TRBV2 to TRBJ1-2; 9 nucleotides line up with TRBD1. CDR3 amino acids: CASTTGTGSYGYTF. The CDR3 DNA reads as TGTGCCAGCACCACCGGGACAGGGTCCTATGGCTACACCTTC.